The rows below give T cell receptor beta chains drawn from one sample of a study of identical twins. One entry per CDR3 protein, called by TCRdb with MiXCR from the 5' RACE reads. Here the sample spans roughly 200,000 distinct CDR3 sequences, roughly 7.5% being singletons. The sample was also reused in another study, on yellow fever vaccine responses in identical twins.

Sequenced sample: memory (CD45RO+) T cells sorted from blood. The receptor source for this set is a woman aged 18 to 35 in good health. Each CDR3 is given with its conserved first and last residue. A D gene is named only where the DNA matches it firmly. A clone size is listed for some rows: how often the clone was seen (once, few, many), or a class if it is expanded.

D gene,clone size,V gene,J gene,CDR3 DNA,CDR3 protein
.,.,TRBV2,TRBJ1-4,TGTGCCAGCAGAGCCTCAGGGGCGACTAATGAAAAACTGTTTTTT,CASRASGATNEKLFF
.,.,TRBV3-1,TRBJ2-7,TGTGCCAGCTCCCGGGACCCTGGGGATTACGAGCAGTACTTC,CASSRDPGDYEQYF
.,many,TRBV25-1,TRBJ1-5,TGTGCCAGCAGTCCGAGGGCGGGCAATCAGCCCCAGCATTTT,CASSPRAGNQPQHF
TRBD1,few,TRBV18,TRBJ2-7,TGTGCCAGCTCACAAGATAATATTGGACAGGGGAACTACGAGCAGTACTTC,CASSQDNIGQGNYEQYF
TRBD2,many,TRBV5-1,TRBJ2-1,TGCGCCAGCAGCCCTAGGACTAGCGGGAGATGGAATGAGCAGTTCTTC,CASSPRTSGRWNEQFF
TRBD1,few,TRBV24-1,TRBJ2-2,TGTGCCACCAGTGAGGGGACAGACAACACCGGGGAGCTGTTTTTT,CATSEGTDNTGELFF
.,many,TRBV5-6,TRBJ2-1,TGTGCCAGCAGCTTGGAGCAGCCCTACAATGAGCAGTTCTTC,CASSLEQPYNEQFF
TRBD2,few,TRBV20-1,TRBJ2-3,TGCAGTGCTAGGTCGGGACTAGGCACAGATACGCAGTATTTT,CSARSGLGTDTQYF
.,many,TRBV4-1,TRBJ2-7,TGCGCCAGCAGCCAAGATCCAGCGGCCAGCTCCTACGAGCAGTACTTC,CASSQDPAASSYEQYF
.,few,TRBV7-9,TRBJ1-5,TGTGCCAGCAGCCCGGAAGGAGGTGGAGGAGGCAATCAGCCCCAGCATTTT,CASSPEGGGGGNQPQHF
TRBD1,many,TRBV5-1,TRBJ1-5,TGCGCCAGCAGCCCGGCTGGACAGGGTAACCAGCCCCAGCATTTT,CASSPAGQGNQPQHF
TRBD1,.,TRBV9,TRBJ2-2,TGTGCCAGCTCCCGGGACAGGGTAAAACAGGGCGGGGAGCTGTTTTTT,CASSRDRVKQGGELFF
.,.,TRBV15,TRBJ2-5,TGTGCCACCAGCAGAGATCGACAGCAAGAGACCCAGTACTTC,CATSRDRQQETQYF
.,.,TRBV20-1,TRBJ1-2,TGCAGTGCTGAGACGGGCAGGTCAACACACCCTGGCTATGGCTACACCTTC,CSAETGRSTHPGYGYTF
.,many,TRBV6-5,TRBJ2-3,TGTGCCAGCAGTTACACGGGGGGCGCCACAGATACGCAGTATTTT,CASSYTGGATDTQYF
TRBD1,many,TRBV6-2/TRBV6-3,TRBJ2-1,TGTGCCAGCAGTCGGGACAGGGGGCGCGGGTTCTTC,CASSRDRGRGFF
.,.,TRBV27,TRBJ1-6,TGTGCCAGCAGTTCTACGCAGTACTATAATTCACCCCTCCACTTT,CASSSTQYYNSPLHF
.,few,TRBV7-6,TRBJ1-2,TGTGCCAGCAGCTTAGCTGGAGGGGGCTACACCTTC,CASSLAGGGYTF
TRBD2,few,TRBV20-1,TRBJ2-7,TGCAGTGCTAGAGACACCGGGACTAGTCGTTACGAGCAGTACTTC,CSARDTGTSRYEQYF
.,many,TRBV20-1,TRBJ1-4,TGCAGTGCTAGAGATCGAGGGAGTGAAAAACTGTTTTTT,CSARDRGSEKLFF
TRBD1,many,TRBV29-1,TRBJ2-7,TGCAGCGTGTGGACAGGGGAGGCGGTCGAGCAGTACTTC,CSVWTGEAVEQYF
.,many,TRBV20-1,TRBJ1-5,TGCAGTGCTAGAGATCCAACAGGAAGCAATCAGCCCCAGCATTTT,CSARDPTGSNQPQHF
TRBD1,few,TRBV15,TRBJ1-2,TGTGCCACCAGCACGCAGGACAGGTTCGACTATGGCTACACCTTC,CATSTQDRFDYGYTF
TRBD2,.,TRBV28,TRBJ2-2,TGTGCCAGCAGTTTATATTCGGGAGGGACCGGGGAGCTGTTTTTT,CASSLYSGGTGELFF
TRBD2,many,TRBV6-4,TRBJ2-1,TGTGCCAGCAGTAGCGGGGGCGGTGAGCAGTTCTTC,CASSSGGGEQFF
.,few,TRBV6-1,TRBJ2-3,.,CASSEVGGGAEYF
.,.,TRBV7-2,TRBJ2-1,TGTGCCAGCAGCTTATTTGGGGCGGGGGCCCTTCTGGATGAGCAGTTCTTC,CASSLFGAGALLDEQFF
TRBD2,.,TRBV18,TRBJ2-2,TGTGCCAGCTCACGCCGCGGGCGGGGGGAGTTGAAGACCGGGGAGCTGTTTTTT,CASSRRGRGELKTGELFF
.,many,TRBV20-1,TRBJ2-1,TGCAGTGCTAGACTCCCCCATAAGGGTAATGAGCAGTTCTTC,CSARLPHKGNEQFF
TRBD2,many,TRBV7-9,TRBJ2-7,TGTGCCAGCAGCTCCGGGACTAGCGGGAGGTACGAGCAGTACTTC,CASSSGTSGRYEQYF
TRBD1,many,TRBV4-3,TRBJ2-2,TGCGCCAGCTCCCGGGACAGGGCTATCGGGGAGCTGTTTTTT,CASSRDRAIGELFF
.,.,TRBV5-6,TRBJ2-1,TGTGCCAGCAGCTTGTCGTTGGACTACACCACCAATGAGCAGTTCTTC,CASSLSLDYTTNEQFF
.,few,TRBV24-1,TRBJ2-5,TGTGCCACCTCAAACAGGGACCAAGAGACCCAGTACTTC,CATSNRDQETQYF
.,.,TRBV28,TRBJ2-1,TGTGCCAGCAGTTTTCCCCCGGACAGACCGGGGGATACCCGCTCCTACAATGAGCAGTTCTTC,CASSFPPDRPGDTRSYNEQFF
.,.,TRBV20-1,TRBJ2-7,TGCAGTGCAACCTACTACGAGCAGTACTTC,CSATYYEQYF
.,many,TRBV29-1,TRBJ2-3,TGCAGTATCCAGGAAAACACAGATACGCAGTATTTT,CSIQENTDTQYF
TRBD1,.,TRBV6-2/TRBV6-3,TRBJ2-3,TGTGCCAGCAGCAGGCGGACAGGGGGCGGCACAGATACGCAGTATTTT,CASSRRTGGGTDTQYF
.,few,TRBV28,TRBJ2-3,TGTGCCAGCAGGCGACAGCCCGGCGGCACAGATACGCAGTATTTT,CASRRQPGGTDTQYF
.,.,TRBV15,TRBJ1-2,TGTGCCACCAGCAGGGCCGCGGCGCCGGGGGGCTACACCTTC,CATSRAAAPGGYTF
.,.,TRBV7-9,TRBJ2-2,TGTGCCAGCAGAACGGGCACCCACACCGGGGAGCTGTTTTTT,CASRTGTHTGELFF
.,many,TRBV7-3,TRBJ2-3,TGTGCCAGCAGCTTAGGGGGATCACCAGATACGCAGTATTTT,CASSLGGSPDTQYF
TRBD2,.,TRBV20-1,TRBJ2-5,TGCAGTGCTCAAAGGACCGGGACTAGCGGGAGTGTAAAGACCCAGTACTTC,CSAQRTGTSGSVKTQYF